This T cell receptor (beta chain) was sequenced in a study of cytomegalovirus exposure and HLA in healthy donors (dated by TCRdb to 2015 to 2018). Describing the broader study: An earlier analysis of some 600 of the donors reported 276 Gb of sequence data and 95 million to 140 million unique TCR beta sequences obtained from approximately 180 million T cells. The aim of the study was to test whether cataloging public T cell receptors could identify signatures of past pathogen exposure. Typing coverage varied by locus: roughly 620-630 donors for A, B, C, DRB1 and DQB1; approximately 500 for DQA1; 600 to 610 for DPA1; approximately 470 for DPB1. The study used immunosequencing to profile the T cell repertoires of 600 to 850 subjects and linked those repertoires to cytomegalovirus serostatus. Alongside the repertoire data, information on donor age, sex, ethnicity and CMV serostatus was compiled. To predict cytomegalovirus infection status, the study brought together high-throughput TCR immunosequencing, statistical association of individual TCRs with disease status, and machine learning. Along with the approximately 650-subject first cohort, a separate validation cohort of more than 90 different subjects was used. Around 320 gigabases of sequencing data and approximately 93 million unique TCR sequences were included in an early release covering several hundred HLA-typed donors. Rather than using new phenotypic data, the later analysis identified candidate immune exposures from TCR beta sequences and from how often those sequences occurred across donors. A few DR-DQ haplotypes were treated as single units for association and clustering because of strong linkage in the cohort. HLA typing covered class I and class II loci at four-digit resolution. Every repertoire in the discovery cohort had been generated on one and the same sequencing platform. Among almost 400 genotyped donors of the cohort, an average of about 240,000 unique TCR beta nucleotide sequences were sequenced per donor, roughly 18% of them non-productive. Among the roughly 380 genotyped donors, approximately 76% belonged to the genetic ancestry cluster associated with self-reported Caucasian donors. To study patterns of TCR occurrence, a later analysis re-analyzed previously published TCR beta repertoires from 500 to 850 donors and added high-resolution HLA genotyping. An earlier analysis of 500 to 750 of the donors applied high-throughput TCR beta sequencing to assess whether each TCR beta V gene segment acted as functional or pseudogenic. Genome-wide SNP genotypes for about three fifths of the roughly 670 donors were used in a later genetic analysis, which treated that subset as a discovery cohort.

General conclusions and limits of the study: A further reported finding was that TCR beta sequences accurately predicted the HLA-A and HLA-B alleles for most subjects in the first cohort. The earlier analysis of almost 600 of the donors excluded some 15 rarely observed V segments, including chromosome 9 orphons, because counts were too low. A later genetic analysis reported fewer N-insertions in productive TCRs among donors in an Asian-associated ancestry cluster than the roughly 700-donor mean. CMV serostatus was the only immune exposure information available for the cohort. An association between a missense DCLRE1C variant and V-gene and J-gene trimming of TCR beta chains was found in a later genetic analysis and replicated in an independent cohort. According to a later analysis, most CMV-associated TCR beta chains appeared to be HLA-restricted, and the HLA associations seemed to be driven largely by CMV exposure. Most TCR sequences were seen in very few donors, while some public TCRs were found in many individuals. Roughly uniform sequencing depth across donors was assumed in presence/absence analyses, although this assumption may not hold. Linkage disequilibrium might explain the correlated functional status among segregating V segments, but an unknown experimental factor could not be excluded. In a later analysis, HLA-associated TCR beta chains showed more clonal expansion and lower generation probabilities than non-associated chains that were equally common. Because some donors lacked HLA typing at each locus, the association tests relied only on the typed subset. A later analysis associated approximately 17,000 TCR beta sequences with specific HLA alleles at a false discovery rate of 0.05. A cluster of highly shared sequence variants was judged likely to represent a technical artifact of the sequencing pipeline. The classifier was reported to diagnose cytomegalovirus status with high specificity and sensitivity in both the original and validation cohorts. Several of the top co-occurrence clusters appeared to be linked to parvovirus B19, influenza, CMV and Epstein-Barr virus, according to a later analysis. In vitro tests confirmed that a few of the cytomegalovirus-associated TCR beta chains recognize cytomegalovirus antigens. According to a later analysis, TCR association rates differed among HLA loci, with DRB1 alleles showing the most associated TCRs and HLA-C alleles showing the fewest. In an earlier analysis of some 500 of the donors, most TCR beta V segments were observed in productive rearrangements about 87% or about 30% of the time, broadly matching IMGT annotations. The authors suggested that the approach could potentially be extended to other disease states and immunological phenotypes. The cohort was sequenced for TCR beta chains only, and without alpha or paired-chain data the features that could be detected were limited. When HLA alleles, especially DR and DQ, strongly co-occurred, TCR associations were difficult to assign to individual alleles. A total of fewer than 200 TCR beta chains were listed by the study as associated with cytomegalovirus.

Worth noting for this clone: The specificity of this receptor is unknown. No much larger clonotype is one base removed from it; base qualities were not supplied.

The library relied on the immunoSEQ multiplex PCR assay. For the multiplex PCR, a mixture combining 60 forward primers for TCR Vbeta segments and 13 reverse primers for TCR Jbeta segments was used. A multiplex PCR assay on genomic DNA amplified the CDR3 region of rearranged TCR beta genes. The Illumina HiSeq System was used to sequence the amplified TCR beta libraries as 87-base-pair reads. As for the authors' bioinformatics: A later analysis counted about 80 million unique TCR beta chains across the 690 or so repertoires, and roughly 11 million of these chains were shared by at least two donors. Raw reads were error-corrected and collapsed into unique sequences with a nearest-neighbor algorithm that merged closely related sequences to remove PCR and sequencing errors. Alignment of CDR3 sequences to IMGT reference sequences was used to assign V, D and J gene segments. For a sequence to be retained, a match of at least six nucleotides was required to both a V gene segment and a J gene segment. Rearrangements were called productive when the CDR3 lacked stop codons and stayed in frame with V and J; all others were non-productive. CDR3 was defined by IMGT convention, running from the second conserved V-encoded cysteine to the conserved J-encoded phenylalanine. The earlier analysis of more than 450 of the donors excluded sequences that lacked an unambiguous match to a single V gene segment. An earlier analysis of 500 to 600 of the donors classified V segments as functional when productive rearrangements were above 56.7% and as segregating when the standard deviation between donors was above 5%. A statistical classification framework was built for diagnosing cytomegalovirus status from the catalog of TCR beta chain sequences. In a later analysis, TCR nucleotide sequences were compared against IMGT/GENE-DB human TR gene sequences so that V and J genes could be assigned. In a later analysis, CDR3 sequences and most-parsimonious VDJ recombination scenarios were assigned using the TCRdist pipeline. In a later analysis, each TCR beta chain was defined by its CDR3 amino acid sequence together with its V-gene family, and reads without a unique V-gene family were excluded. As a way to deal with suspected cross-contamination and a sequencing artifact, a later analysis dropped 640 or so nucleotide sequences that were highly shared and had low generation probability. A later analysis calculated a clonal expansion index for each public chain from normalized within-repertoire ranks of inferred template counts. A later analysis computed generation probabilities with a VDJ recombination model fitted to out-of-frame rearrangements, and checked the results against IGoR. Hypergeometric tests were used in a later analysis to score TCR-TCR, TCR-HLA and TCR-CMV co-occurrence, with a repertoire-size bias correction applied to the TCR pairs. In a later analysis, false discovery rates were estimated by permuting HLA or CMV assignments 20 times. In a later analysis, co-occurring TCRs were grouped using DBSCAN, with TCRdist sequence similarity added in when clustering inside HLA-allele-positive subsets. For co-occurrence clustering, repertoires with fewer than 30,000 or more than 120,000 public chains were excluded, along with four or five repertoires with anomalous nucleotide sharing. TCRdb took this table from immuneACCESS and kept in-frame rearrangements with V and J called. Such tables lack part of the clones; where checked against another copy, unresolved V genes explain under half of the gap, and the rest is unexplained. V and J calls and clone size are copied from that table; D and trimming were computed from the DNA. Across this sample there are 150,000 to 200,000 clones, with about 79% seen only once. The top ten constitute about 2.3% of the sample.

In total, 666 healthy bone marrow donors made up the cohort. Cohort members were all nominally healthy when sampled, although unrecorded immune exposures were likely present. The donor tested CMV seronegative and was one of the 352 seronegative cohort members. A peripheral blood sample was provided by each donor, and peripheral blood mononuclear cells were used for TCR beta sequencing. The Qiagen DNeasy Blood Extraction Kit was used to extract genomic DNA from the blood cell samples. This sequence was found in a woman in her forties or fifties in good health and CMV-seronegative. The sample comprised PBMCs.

The CDR3 corresponds to CASIPSGQGAREQYF. In nucleotides, the sequence is TGTGCCAGCATCCCATCCGGACAGGGGGCCAGGGAGCAGTACTTC. Recombination connected TRBV6-5 to TRBJ2-7, with TRBD1 identical over 11 junction bases. CDR1 and CDR2 are read off the germline V gene as MNHEY and SVGAGI. V ends up 7 bases short and J 7 bases short, with an unmatched junction base count of 12. The CDR3 has 15 amino acids, counting the end cysteine and phenylalanine. Only the CDR3 part of the read is kept: 45 bases, read in frame from the first base.